This T cell receptor (beta chain) was retrieved from a study of response to subunit inactivated influenza vaccine. The V gene lost 3 bases and the J gene lost 5 bases, with 4 bases spanning the gap. Germline CDR1 reads SGHRS; CDR2 reads YFSETQ. CDR3 size: 11 residues. Details on this clonotype: Its target is not known.

MiXCR, run by TCRdb on the RT-PCR reads, gives a single entry per CDR3 protein. Found here are roughly 500,000 distinct CDR3 sequences, roughly 27% of them singletons; the top ten hold 1.5% to 2%. Broader study findings: It was the authors' suggestion that each seasonal influenza vaccination recruits few new T cells.

The receptor's source is a man in his fifties who received an inactivated influenza vaccine. This chain joins TRBV5-1 and TRBJ2-3; no firm D call. This specimen was CD4+ T cells sorted from PBMCs, taken less than 6 days after vaccination. CDR3 nucleotide sequence: TGCGCCAGCAGCTCCATAGATACGCAGTATTTT. Translation gives CASSSIDTQYF.